This TCR beta chain was sequenced for a study of beta chain features in type 1 diabetes. V dropped 6 bases and J dropped 1; count of bases not matched to a gene: 6. The CDR3 loop spans 15 amino acids. Germline V gives CDR1 MDHEN, CDR2 SYDVKM. Every bit of the isolated RNA underwent reverse transcription, so sequencing read expressed TCRB transcripts. TCRdb keeps only in-frame clones here, not all; method: immunoSEQ multiplex PCR. This table holds 160,000 or so clones, 11% found once. Regarding the study as a whole: Diminished insertions and augmented deletions at VDJ junctions characterized type 1 diabetes patients.

In this sample, this clone turned up a few times. Its antigen is not identified. The receptor comes from a man younger than 35 in good health. The genes are TRBV28 and TRBJ2-5; 9 nucleotides align to TRBD1. Sequencing used central memory CD4+ T cells from blood. CDR3 region: CASRTGGQGQETQYF. The CDR3 DNA reads TGTGCCAGCAGGACCGGGGGACAGGGCCAAGAGACCCAGTACTTC.